The 13 T cell receptor beta chains below were found in one sample sequenced in a study of cytomegalovirus exposure and HLA in healthy donors. The study ran its PCR with 60 Vbeta and 13 Jbeta primers. Method: immunoSEQ multiplex PCR; TCRdb's copy keeps in-frame clones and lacks some. The sample includes more than 150,000 clones, about 88% of them seen just once. Sequenced input: PBMCs. These TCRs come from a girl younger than two in good health and CMV-seronegative.

The chain uses TRBV6-1 and TRBJ1-3; D may be TRBD1 (5 bases). The CDR3 totals 17 residues. V lost 4 bases and J 1 base, leaving 17 bases between the germline ends. Germline loops: CDR1 MNHNS, CDR2 SASEGT. CDR3: CASSGGRGIVSGNTIYF. The CDR3 DNA sequence: TGTGCCAGCAGTGGGGGAAGGGGAATAGTATCTGGAAACACCATATATTTT.

V gene TRBV7-6 combines with J gene TRBJ1-4; D unclear. The ends were cut back, 7 bases at V and 8 bases at J, with 17 bases in the middle. The germline V gene has CDR1 SGHVS and CDR2 FNYEAQ. The CDR3 is made up of 14 amino acids. CDR3 DNA: TGTGCCAGCATGTCGGACGGGATGGGCGAAAAACTGTTTTTT. Protein: CASMSDGMGEKLFF.

This chain joins TRBV18 and TRBJ1-1, with a tentative D call TRBD1 (5 bases). Germline V gene sequence: CDR1 KGHSH, CDR2 LQKENI. This CDR3 region has 19 residues. Trimming removed 3 bases from V and 5 bases from J, with 28 bases in between. The CDR3: CASSPPLNWAGIPGTEAFF. CDR3 bases: TGTGCCAGCTCACCGCCTCTTAACTGGGCAGGGATACCAGGGACTGAAGCTTTCTTT.

The rearrangement uses TRBV27 and TRBJ2-5; a weak D match, TRBD1 (6 bases). The V end was cut by 4 bases, the J end by 4 bases, with 13 bases between. Germline values: CDR1 MNHEY, CDR2 SMNVEV (reference sequence). This CDR3 is 14 amino acids long. CDR3 amino acids: CASSYLGAGETQYF. CDR3 sequence (DNA): TGTGCCAGCAGTTATCTGGGGGCCGGAGAGACCCAGTACTTC.

The chain uses TRBV4-2 and TRBJ2-1; tentative D call: TRBD1 (5 bases). Germline values: CDR1 LGHNA, CDR2 YNFKEQ. The CDR3 spans 16 residues. Trimming took 0 bases from V and 8 from J, leaving 17 bases between them. CDR3 amino acids: CASSQDVRAAPYEQFF. The CDR3 DNA reads TGTGCCAGCAGCCAAGATGTCAGGGCGGCTCCCTATGAGCAGTTCTTC.

This chain connects TRBV30 to TRBJ2-1, with D possibly being TRBD1 (6 bases). CDR1 and CDR2 from the germline V gene are GTSNPN and SVGIG (reference sequence). The V and J ends lost 0 bases and 3 bases respectively, with 9 bases between them. CDR3 length: 14 amino acids. The CDR3 sequence: CAWSVSGHYNEQFF. In DNA, the CDR3 is TGTGCCTGGAGTGTTTCGGGACACTACAATGAGCAGTTCTTC.

This clone appeared a few times. The gene calls are TRBV4-3 and TRBJ1-1, with D possibly being TRBD1 (6 bases). This CDR3 is 15 amino acids long. V was pared by 4 bases and J by 6 bases, with 18 bases between. The germline gives CDR1 LGHNA, CDR2 YSLEER. The CDR3, as DNA: TGCGCCAGCAGCCTTCAGTGGGCAGGGGCTGCTGAAGCTTTCTTT. Encoded protein: CASSLQWAGAAEAFF.

J is TRBJ1-2 and V is TRBV19; maybe TRBD1 (6 bases). The germline CDR1 and CDR2 sequences are LNHDA and SQIVND (reference sequence). The CDR3 extends over 15 amino acids. Trimming shortened V by 2 bases and J by 4 bases, and 14 bases separated the two germline ends. The CDR3 reads CASSIPADSIYGYTF. The CDR3, as DNA: TGTGCCAGTAGTATACCGGCGGACAGTATCTATGGCTACACCTTC.

This clone appeared once. The chain links TRBV4-2 to TRBJ2-7, with 11 bases lining up with TRBD2. Germline CDR1 and CDR2: LGHNA and YNFKEQ. The V and J ends lost 2 bases and 2 bases, in that order; junction bases with no gene match: 5. This CDR3 has 16 amino acids. In DNA, the CDR3 is TGTGCCAGCAGCCAAATTAGCGGGAGGGACCCCTACGAGCAGTACTTC. Translated, it gives CASSQISGRDPYEQYF.

The V and J genes are TRBV5-1 and TRBJ2-3, with D perhaps matching TRBD1 (6 bases). CDR3 size: 15 residues. V dropped 4 bases and J dropped 2 bases, with 14 bases sitting between them. The germline V gene has CDR1 SGHRS and CDR2 YFSETQ. CDR3 region: CASSPPGHITDTQYF. In DNA form, the CDR3 reads TGCGCCAGCAGCCCACCGGGACATATCACAGATACGCAGTATTTT.

This rearrangement joins TRBV6-6 to TRBJ2-7; TRBD2 matches at 7 bases. With 5 bases clipped from V and 0 bases from J, the junction kept 10 bases outside the gene matches. There are 16 residues in the CDR3. Germline V gives CDR1 MNHNY, CDR2 SVGAGI (reference sequence). The CDR3 here is CASSHLGGNYSYEQYF. For the CDR3, the DNA is TGTGCCAGCAGTCACCTCGGGGGGAATTACTCCTACGAGCAGTACTTC.

The chain recombines TRBV27 with TRBJ2-7; D is possibly TRBD2 (6 bases). Germline values: CDR1 MNHEY, CDR2 SMNVEV (reference sequence). The CDR3 covers 15 residues. Trimming stripped 4 bases from V and 1 base from J, with 14 bases between. The CDR3 nucleotides read TGTGCCAGCAGTTACGCGGGGATGTCTTCCTACGAGCAGTACTTC. It encodes CASSYAGMSSYEQYF.

The rearrangement links TRBV4-2 to TRBJ2-2; 9 bases map to TRBD2. The V and J ends lost 2 bases and 9 bases, in that order; junction bases with no gene match: 22. The germline V gene encodes CDR1 LGHNA and CDR2 YNFKEQ. The CDR3 extends over 20 amino acids. The CDR3, as DNA: TGTGCCAGCAGCCAAAACTACGGCCGAGGGACTAGCCAAAAACCATGGGAGCTGTTTTTT. Encoded protein: CASSQNYGRGTSQKPWELFF.